A selection of T cell receptor beta chains follows, all from one sample in a study of blood T cell repertoires in COVID-19. Sequencing was performed with immunoSEQ multiplex PCR; in TCRdb, only in-frame clones are kept and a portion is missing. In the table there are approximately 430,000 clones, about nine tenths of which are singletons. Sequencing was performed on peripheral blood. These receptors were obtained from a woman in her twenties or thirties with active or convalescent COVID-19. The CDR3 runs from the conserved cysteine through the conserved F or W. The D gene is left open where the match is weak. A clone size is listed for some rows: how often the clone was seen (once, few, many), or a class if it is expanded.

clone_size: .; v_call: TRBV3-1/TRBV3-2; j_call: TRBJ2-7; cdr3_length: 13; d_call: TRBD1; cdr3_aa: CASSLRDSYEQYF; cdr3_nt: TGTGCCAGCAGCCTACGGGACAGCTACGAGCAGTACTTC
clone_size: .; v_call: TRBV2; j_call: TRBJ1-6; cdr3_length: 15; d_call: .; cdr3_aa: CASSADLAGAQSFHF; cdr3_nt: TGTGCCAGCAGTGCCGATCTCGCAGGGGCCCAGAGTTTCCACTTT
clone_size: once; v_call: TRBV5-1; j_call: TRBJ1-6; cdr3_length: 14; d_call: TRBD1; cdr3_aa: CASSSGQGNSPLHF; cdr3_nt: TGCGCCAGCAGCTCCGGACAGGGCAATTCACCCCTCCACTTT
clone_size: .; v_call: TRBV5-1; j_call: TRBJ1-2; cdr3_length: 16; d_call: TRBD1; cdr3_aa: CASSSGTGERKGGYTF; cdr3_nt: TGCGCCAGCAGCTCCGGGACAGGGGAGAGAAAAGGTGGCTACACCTTC
clone_size: .; v_call: TRBV7-2; j_call: TRBJ2-3; cdr3_length: 15; d_call: TRBD2; cdr3_aa: CASSSLAVSTDTQYF; cdr3_nt: TGTGCCAGCAGCTCCCTAGCGGTTAGCACAGATACGCAGTATTTT
clone_size: .; v_call: TRBV6-1; j_call: TRBJ1-2; cdr3_length: 14; d_call: .; cdr3_aa: CASSEIGPGNGYTF; cdr3_nt: TGTGCCAGCAGTGAAATAGGGCCAGGGAATGGCTACACCTTC
clone_size: .; v_call: TRBV4-2; j_call: TRBJ2-2; cdr3_length: 16; d_call: TRBD1; cdr3_aa: CASSRQGAPNTGELFF; cdr3_nt: TGTGCCAGCAGCCGACAGGGGGCCCCGAACACCGGGGAGCTGTTTTTT
clone_size: .; v_call: TRBV18; j_call: TRBJ2-1; cdr3_length: 15; d_call: TRBD2; cdr3_aa: CASSRDSGSYGEQFF; cdr3_nt: TGTGCCAGCTCACGGGATAGCGGGAGCTATGGTGAGCAGTTCTTC
clone_size: once; v_call: TRBV3-1/TRBV3-2; j_call: TRBJ2-4; cdr3_length: 16; d_call: TRBD2; cdr3_aa: CASSARSGRSENIQYF; cdr3_nt: TGTGCCAGCAGCGCCCGTAGCGGGAGATCTGAAAACATTCAGTACTTC
clone_size: .; v_call: TRBV5-5; j_call: TRBJ1-5; cdr3_length: 13; d_call: .; cdr3_aa: CASSKGLNQPQHF; cdr3_nt: TGTGCCAGCAGCAAGGGACTCAATCAGCCCCAGCATTTT
clone_size: .; v_call: TRBV4-1; j_call: TRBJ2-1; cdr3_length: 13; d_call: TRBD1; cdr3_aa: CASSRGTVNEQFF; cdr3_nt: TGCGCCAGCAGCCGTGGGACAGTCAATGAGCAGTTCTTC
clone_size: .; v_call: TRBV5-1; j_call: TRBJ2-1; cdr3_length: 15; d_call: .; cdr3_aa: CASTRMSVSYNEQFF; cdr3_nt: TGCGCCAGCACCCGTATGTCCGTCTCCTACAATGAGCAGTTCTTC
clone_size: .; v_call: TRBV19; j_call: TRBJ1-6; cdr3_length: 17; d_call: .; cdr3_aa: CASSIIVPTGDNSPLHF; cdr3_nt: TGTGCCAGTAGTATAATCGTTCCGACAGGAGATAATTCACCCCTCCACTTT